This T cell receptor (beta chain) was recorded in a study of shared clonotypes between healthy human individuals (dated by TCRdb to the early 2020s). A note on the overall study: The cohort comprised a couple of women and a few men aged 18 to 49 years. Leukapheresis yielded between about 0.9 and 9.5 billion PBMCs per donor. To estimate repertoire size and how much clonotype sharing occurs between individuals, the study deeply sequenced the blood TCR repertoires of roughly 5 healthy adults. To increase sequencing depth and limit assay-specific biases, TCR repertoire library preparation and sequencing were carried out by different laboratories using diverse techniques.

Using the deep immunoSEQ assay, multiplex PCR amplified TCR CDR3 regions from genomic DNA. Genomic DNA extracted from each cell subset was distributed evenly over all wells of several immunoSEQ 96-well plates, and each plate served as one replicate. For unsorted PBMC, each replicate PCR was loaded with 250 to 300 ng genomic DNA, equivalent to tens of thousands of T cell genomes. Ten immunoSEQ deep assay plates were used to sequence the unsorted PBMC genomic DNA. The purified libraries were quantified using a Qubit 3.0 fluorometer, sized with a Bioanalyzer 2100, and then quantified again using the KAPA Library Quantification kit. Every immunoSEQ 96-well plate was sequenced on a separate single-read 150-cycle Illumina NextSeq 550 flow cell. In the source study's methods: Because only junctional sequences without quality scores were contained in the immunoSEQ output, filtering matching that applied to full-length reads could not be performed. To assign V/J genes and CDR3, sequences were annotated against IMGT germline references using PyIR, a Python wrapper for IgBLAST v1.9. Reads were filtered out if the reads had weak V/J assignments (E-value above 1e-6), no CDR3, stop codons, out-of-frame junctions, or ambiguous translated residues. V3J clonotypes were defined as sequences sharing the same inferred V gene, J gene, and CDR3 amino acid sequence. Percentage overlap between repertoires was calculated by dividing the number of shared unique clonotypes by the size of the smaller repertoire. Repertoire richness was assessed with RTK rarefaction, the Chao1 estimator, and Recon v2.1 estimates of unobserved clonotypes. In its TCRdb copy, this immuneACCESS table keeps in-frame sequences only and misses some clones. Where compared with another copy, unresolved V genes explain less than half of these, and the others have no known cause. The V and J calls and clone size were taken over from that table, and D and trimming were inferred from the DNA. The sample table shows hundreds of thousands of clones, and around 77% are seen once. In total, the top ten clones hold around 12% of the sample.

Study-wide findings and limitations: Because the study included a small number of donors, the genetic and exposure-history diversity represented was limited. Based on pairwise subsampling, the degree of clonotype sharing among donors was expected to be affected by sequencing depth. Only blood was sampled, and tissue TCR repertoires likely differ from those in blood.

Comments on this clone: The antigen it recognizes is unknown. No much larger clone is present one base from it, and per-base qualities are unavailable.

The V end loses 3 bases and the J end loses 9 bases, and a stretch of 15 bases separates them. The CDR3, from cysteine to phenylalanine, totals 14 residues. The read is trimmed to its CDR3 DNA, 42 bases read in frame from base 1. In the germline V gene (reference sequence), CDR1 corresponds to MNHEY and CDR2 to SMNVEV. The donors were healthy, HIV-negative adults with no recently reported acute infections or vaccinations. All donors were Caucasian adults living in Nashville, Tennessee, USA. For unsorted samples, about 90 million PBMCs were counted, and genomic DNA was extracted using the QIAamp DNA Blood Mini kit. After blood collection by leukapheresis, PBMCs were isolated using Ficoll-Histopaque density gradient centrifugation and then cryopreserved in the vapor phase of liquid nitrogen.

The sample was PBMCs. The sequence derives from a middle-aged woman in good health. Some clones in this sample may be carry-over from other donors' samples. The chain is encoded by TRBV27 joined to TRBJ2-1; the best D guess is TRBD2, with 5 bases matching. The nucleotide sequence is TGTGCCAGCAGTTTTAATAAGCGGCCCAGTGAGCAGTTCTTC. It translates as CASSFNKRPSEQFF.